The clone carrying this T cell receptor beta chain has a single count. The data stem from a study of blood T cells in healthy people across ages. A J-beta primer mix and a sample-barcoded 5' primer were used in a second PCR of about 7 to 12 cycles. TCRdb used MiXCR to reprocess the 5' RACE reads, holding one entry per CDR3 protein. In the table there are about 1.4 million distinct CDR3 sequences, 45% to 70% of which are singletons. This clonotype was sampled from a man younger than 35 in good health. The specimen was blood.

The CDR3 DNA reads as TGTGCCAGCAGCCCAAGACAGGACCTTTATAATTCACCCCTCCACTTT. Amino acids: CASSPRQDLYNSPLHF. The chain recombines TRBV7-2 with TRBJ1-6; TRBD1 is a possible D gene (6 bases). CDR3 size: 16 residues. Per germline, CDR1 SGHTA and CDR2 FQGNSA. Trimming pared 5 bases from V and 4 bases from J, leaving 15 bases between. The entire variable domain, with the rest obtained from reference TRBV7-2 and TRBJ1-6, is as follows: GAGVSQSPSNKVTEKGKDVELRCDPISGHTALYWYRQSLGQGLEFLIYFQGNSAPDKSGLPSDRFSAERTGGSVSTLTIQRTQQEDSAVYLCASSPRQDLYNSPLHFGNGTRLTVT.